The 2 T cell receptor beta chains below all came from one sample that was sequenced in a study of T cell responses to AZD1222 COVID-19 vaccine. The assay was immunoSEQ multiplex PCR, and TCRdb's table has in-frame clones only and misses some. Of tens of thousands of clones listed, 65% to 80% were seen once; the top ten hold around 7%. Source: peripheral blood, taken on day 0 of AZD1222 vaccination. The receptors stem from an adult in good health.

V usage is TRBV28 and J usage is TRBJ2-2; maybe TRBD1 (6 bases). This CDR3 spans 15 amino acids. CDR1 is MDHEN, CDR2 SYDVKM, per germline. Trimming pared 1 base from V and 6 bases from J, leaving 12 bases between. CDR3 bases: TGTGCCAGCAGTTTATTTCTGGGGGCTTCCGGGGAGCTGTTTTTT. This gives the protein CASSLFLGASGELFF.

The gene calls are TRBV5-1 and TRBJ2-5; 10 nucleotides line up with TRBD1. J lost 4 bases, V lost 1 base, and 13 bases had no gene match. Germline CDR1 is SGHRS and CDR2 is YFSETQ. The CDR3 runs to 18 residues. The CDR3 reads CASSLKGTGQGGGETQYF. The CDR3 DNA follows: TGCGCCAGCAGCTTGAAGGGGACCGGACAGGGGGGTGGAGAGACCCAGTACTTC.